This entry is about one T cell receptor beta chain. Its antigen is still unknown. This specimen belongs to a study of PD-1 blockade in classical Hodgkin lymphoma. Study-level points and caveats: Patients starting nivolumab under 1 year after ASCT were excluded.

Assay used: immunoSEQ multiplex PCR; TCRdb lists only in-frame clones, some missing. This table has about 9,500 clones, over 70% appearing once. Time point meaning: cycle 4 day 1 (C4D1), after five to seven weeks of nivolumab. Exposure to brentuximab vedotin varied, and each patient had relapsed following autologous stem cell transplantation. Thawed PBMCs underwent magnetic negative selection to yield purified CD4+ T cells. Germline loops: CDR1 SNHLY, CDR2 FYNNEI. After removal of 7 bases from V and 6 bases from J, the junction contained 8 bases not matched to a gene. The CDR3 has 14 amino acids. The chain couples TRBV2 to TRBJ1-4; 7 bases map to TRBD1. This clonotype was sampled from a human donor with classical Hodgkin lymphoma. Sequences were derived from CD4+ T cells from blood, sampled before the fourth cycle of nivolumab. The CDR3 DNA is TGTGCCAGCAATGGAGACAGGGCTGATGAAAAACTGTTTTTT. This sequence encodes CASNGDRADEKLFF.